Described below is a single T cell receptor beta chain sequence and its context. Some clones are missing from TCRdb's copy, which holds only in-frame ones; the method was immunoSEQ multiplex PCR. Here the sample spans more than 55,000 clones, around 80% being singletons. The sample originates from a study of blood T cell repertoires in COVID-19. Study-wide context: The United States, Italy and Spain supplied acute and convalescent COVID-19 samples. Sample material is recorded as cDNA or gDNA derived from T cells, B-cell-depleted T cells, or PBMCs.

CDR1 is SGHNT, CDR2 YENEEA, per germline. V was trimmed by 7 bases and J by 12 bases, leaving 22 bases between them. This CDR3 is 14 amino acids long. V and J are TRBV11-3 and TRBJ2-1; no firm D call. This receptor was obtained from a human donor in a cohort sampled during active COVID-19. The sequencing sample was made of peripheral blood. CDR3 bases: TGTGCCAGCACCCCCACTAACTTCAAGGTCGGGCAGTTCTTC. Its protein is CASTPTNFKVGQFF.